These T cell receptor beta chains were read from a single sample in a study of blood T cell repertoires in COVID-19. Some clones are missing from TCRdb's copy, which holds only in-frame ones; the method was immunoSEQ multiplex PCR. The sample lists over 400,000 clones, 70% to 90% occurring once. Material: peripheral blood. These receptors came from a woman in her forties or fifties with COVID-19, enrolled during active disease. The conserved cysteine and the conserved F or W are not part of the CDR3 here. D genes are given only for firm matches.

J,V,D,CDR3
TRBJ1-4,TRBV15,NA,ATSRAEGEKLF
TRBJ2-2,TRBV27,TRBD2,ASSYRLAGGPGELF
TRBJ2-3,TRBV5-1,TRBD1,ASSPQGAPSTDTQY
TRBJ2-1,TRBV2,NA,ASSIYNEQF
TRBJ1-6,TRBV11-2,NA,ASSPEWDINSPLH
TRBJ1-1,TRBV7-9,TRBD1,ASSLGGTDSMNTEAF
TRBJ2-7,TRBV10-2,TRBD1,ASLKGQNEQY
TRBJ2-2,TRBV2,TRBD1,ASSTGGWRELF
TRBJ1-1,TRBV4-1,NA,ASSQGALNTEAF
TRBJ2-3,TRBV19,NA,ASSRTAADTQY
TRBJ1-6,TRBV19,TRBD1,ASSPTGFNSPLH
TRBJ2-7,TRBV30,TRBD1,AWSRGQGSAYEQY
TRBJ1-1,TRBV5-1,NA,ASSPPGSTEAF
TRBJ1-2,TRBV6-5,TRBD1,ASTTGGYGYT